The source of this T cell receptor (beta chain) is a study of T-cell memory formation after mild COVID-19. Each CDR3 protein is one row after TCRdb ran MiXCR on the 5' RACE reads. The sample carries 300,000 to 350,000 distinct CDR3 sequences, around 13% recorded once. In this sample, this clonotype turned up a few times. The antigen is undetermined. V lost 2 bases and J lost 6, with 11 bases in between. The CDR3 runs to 15 residues. Findings and caveats of the study: Among clones contracting day 15 to 85, CD4/CD8 was balanced, whereas later expanders leaned CD4+.

Material for sequencing was PBMCs or a T cell subset sorted from them (not recorded which). This clonotype was sampled from a man aged 18 to 29 who had mild COVID-19 (a few samples of this study predate the infection). Cell type and time point are not known. This rearrangement joins TRBV12-3 or TRBV12-4 to TRBJ1-6; D is unresolved. This CDR3 is CASSLSVESNSPLHF. Here the CDR3 DNA reads TGTGCCAGCAGTTTAAGTGTTGAATCTAATTCACCCCTCCACTTT.